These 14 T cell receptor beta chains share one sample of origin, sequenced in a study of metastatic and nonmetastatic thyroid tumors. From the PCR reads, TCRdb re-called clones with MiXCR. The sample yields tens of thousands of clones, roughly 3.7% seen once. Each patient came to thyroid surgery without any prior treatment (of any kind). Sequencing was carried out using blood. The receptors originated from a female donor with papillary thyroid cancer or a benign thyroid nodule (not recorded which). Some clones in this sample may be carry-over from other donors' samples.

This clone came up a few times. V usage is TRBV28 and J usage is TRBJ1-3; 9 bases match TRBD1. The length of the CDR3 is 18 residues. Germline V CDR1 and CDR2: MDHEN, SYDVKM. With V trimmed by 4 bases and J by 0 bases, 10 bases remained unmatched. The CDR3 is CASSSPGQGRGSGNTIYF. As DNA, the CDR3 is TGTGCCAGCAGTTCCCCGGGACAGGGAAGAGGCTCTGGAAACACCATATATTTT.

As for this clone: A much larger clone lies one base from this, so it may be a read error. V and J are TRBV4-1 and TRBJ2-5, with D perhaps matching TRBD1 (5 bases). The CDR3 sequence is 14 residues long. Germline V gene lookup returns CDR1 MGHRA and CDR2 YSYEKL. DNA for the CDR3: TGCGCCAGCAACCAATTAGGGGAAAGGGAGACCCAGTACTTC. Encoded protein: CASNQLGERETQYF.

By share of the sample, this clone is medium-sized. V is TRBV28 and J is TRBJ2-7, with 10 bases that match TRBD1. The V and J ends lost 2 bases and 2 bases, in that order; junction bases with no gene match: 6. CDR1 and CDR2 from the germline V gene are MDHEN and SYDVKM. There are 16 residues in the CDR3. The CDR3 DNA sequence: TGTGCCAGCAGTTTACATTTGGGACAGGGGACCTACGAGCAGTACTTC. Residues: CASSLHLGQGTYEQYF.

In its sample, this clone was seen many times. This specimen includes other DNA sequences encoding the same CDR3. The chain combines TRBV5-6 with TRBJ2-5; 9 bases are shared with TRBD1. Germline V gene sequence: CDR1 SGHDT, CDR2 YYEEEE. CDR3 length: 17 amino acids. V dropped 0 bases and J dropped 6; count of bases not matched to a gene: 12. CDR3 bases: TGTGCCAGCAGCTTGGAAACAGGGGGCGAAGGTTGGAAGACCCAGTACTTC. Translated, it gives CASSLETGGEGWKTQYF.

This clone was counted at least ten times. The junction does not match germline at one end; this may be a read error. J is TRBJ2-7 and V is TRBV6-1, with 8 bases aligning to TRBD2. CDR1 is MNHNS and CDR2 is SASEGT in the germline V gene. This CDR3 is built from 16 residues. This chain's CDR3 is CASIEGVGRESYEQYF. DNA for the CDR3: TGTGCCAGCATTGAAGGGGTCGGGAGGGAGTCGTACGAGCAGTACTTC.

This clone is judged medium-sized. CDR3 amino acids: CASRSQGWGLFF. In DNA, the CDR3 is TGTGCCAGCAGATCCCAGGGTTGGGGGCTGTTTTTT. The gene calls are TRBV6-1 and TRBJ2-2; D is possibly TRBD1 (5 bases). The V end lost 6 bases, the J end lost 13 bases, and 15 bases lay between the germline ends. Germline CDR1 reads MNHNS; CDR2 reads SASEGT. This CDR3 region has 12 residues.

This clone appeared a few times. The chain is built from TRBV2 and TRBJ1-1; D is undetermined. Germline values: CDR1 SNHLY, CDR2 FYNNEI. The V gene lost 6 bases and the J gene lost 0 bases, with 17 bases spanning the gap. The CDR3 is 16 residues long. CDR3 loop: CASRTPLGRLNTEAFF. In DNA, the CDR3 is TGTGCCAGCAGAACCCCCCTAGGCAGGCTGAACACTGAAGCTTTCTTT. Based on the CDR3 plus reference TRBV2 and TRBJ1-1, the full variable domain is EPEVTQTPSHQVTQMGQEVILRCVPISNHLYFYWYRQILGQKVEFLVSFYNNEISEKSEIFDDQFSVERPDGSNFTLKIRSTKLEDSAMYFCASRTPLGRLNTEAFFGQGTRLTVV.

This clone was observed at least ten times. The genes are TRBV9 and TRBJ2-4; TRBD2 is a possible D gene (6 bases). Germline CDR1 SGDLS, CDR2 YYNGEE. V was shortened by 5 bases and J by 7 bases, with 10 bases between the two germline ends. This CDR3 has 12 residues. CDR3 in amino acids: CASSRGGNIQYF. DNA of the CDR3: TGTGCCAGCAGTCGTGGGGGGAACATTCAGTACTTC.

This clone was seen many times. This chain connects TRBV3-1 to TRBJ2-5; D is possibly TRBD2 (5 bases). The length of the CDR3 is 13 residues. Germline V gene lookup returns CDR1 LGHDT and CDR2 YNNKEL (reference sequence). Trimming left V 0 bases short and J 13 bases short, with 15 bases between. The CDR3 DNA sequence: TGTGCCAGCAGCCAAGATCCCCCGGCTAGCCGGTACTTC. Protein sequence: CASSQDPPASRYF.

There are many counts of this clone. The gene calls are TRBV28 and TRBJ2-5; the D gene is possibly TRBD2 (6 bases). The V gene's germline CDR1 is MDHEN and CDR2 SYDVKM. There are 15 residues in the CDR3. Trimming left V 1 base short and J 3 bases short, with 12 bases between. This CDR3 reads CASSLYAGREETQYF. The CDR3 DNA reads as TGTGCCAGCAGTTTATATGCGGGGCGAGAAGAGACCCAGTACTTC.

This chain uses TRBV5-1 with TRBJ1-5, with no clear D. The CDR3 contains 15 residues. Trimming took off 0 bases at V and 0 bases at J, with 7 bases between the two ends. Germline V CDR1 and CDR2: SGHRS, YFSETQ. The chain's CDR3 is CASSLEGVSNQPQHF. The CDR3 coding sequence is TGCGCCAGCAGCTTGGAGGGTGTTAGCAATCAGCCCCAGCATTTT. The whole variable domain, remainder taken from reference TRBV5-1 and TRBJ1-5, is KAGVTQTPRYLIKTRGQQVTLSCSPISGHRSVSWYQQTPGQGLQFLFEYFSETQRNKGNFPGRFSGRQFSNSRSEMNVSTLELGDSALYLCASSLEGVSNQPQHFGDGTRLSIL.

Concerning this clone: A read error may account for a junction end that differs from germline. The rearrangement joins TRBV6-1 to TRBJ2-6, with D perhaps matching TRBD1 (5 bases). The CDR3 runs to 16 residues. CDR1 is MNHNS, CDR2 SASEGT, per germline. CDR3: CASRNTLSSGANVPTF. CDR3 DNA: TGTGCCAGCAGGAATACCTTAAGCTCTGGGGCCAACGTCCCGACTTTC.

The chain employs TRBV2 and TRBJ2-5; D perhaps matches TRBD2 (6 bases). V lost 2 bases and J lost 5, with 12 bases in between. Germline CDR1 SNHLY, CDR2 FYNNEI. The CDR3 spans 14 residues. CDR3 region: CASSELLAGETQYF. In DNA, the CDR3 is TGTGCCAGCAGTGAACTACTAGCAGGGGAGACCCAGTACTTC.

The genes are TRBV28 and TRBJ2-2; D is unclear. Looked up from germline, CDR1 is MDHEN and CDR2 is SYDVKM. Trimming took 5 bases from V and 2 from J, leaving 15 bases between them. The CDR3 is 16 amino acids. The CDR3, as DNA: TGTGCCAGCAGTCCCCGACAACGAACCAACACCGGGGAGCTGTTTTTT. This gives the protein CASSPRQRTNTGELFF.